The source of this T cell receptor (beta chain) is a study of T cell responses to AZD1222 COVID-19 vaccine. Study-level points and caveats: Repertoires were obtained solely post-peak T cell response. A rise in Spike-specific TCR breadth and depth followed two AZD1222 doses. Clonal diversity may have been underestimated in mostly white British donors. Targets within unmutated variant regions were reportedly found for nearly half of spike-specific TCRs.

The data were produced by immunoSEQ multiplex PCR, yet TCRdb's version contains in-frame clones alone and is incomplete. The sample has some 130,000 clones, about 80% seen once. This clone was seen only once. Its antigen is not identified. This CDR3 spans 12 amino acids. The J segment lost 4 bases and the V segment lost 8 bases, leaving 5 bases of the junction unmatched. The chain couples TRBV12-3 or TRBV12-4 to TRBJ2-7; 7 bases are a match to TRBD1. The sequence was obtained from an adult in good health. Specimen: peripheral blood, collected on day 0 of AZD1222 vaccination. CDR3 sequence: CASGDRPYEQYF. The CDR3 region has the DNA TGTGCCAGCGGGGACAGACCTTACGAGCAGTACTTC.